This T cell receptor (beta chain) was profiled in a study of T cell changes during pregnancy in multiple sclerosis. Assay: immunoSEQ multiplex PCR; the TCRdb copy retains only in-frame clones and omits some. The sample consists of some 40,000 clones, 90% to 95% of them appearing once. CDR3 length: 15 residues. The V gene's germline CDR1 is LNHDA and CDR2 SQIVND (reference sequence). V trimming: 8 bases; J trimming: 9 bases; junction bases outside the gene matches: 14. The TCR was taken from a female donor with multiple sclerosis, enrolled in a pregnancy study. Specimen: peripheral blood, collected in the third trimester of pregnancy. This chain links TRBV19 with TRBJ2-1; 9 nucleotides align to TRBD2. As DNA, the CDR3 is TGTGCCAGTGCTCTGCTGGCGGGGGGGCGGGGTGAGCAGTTCTTC. The encoded protein is CASALLAGGRGEQFF.